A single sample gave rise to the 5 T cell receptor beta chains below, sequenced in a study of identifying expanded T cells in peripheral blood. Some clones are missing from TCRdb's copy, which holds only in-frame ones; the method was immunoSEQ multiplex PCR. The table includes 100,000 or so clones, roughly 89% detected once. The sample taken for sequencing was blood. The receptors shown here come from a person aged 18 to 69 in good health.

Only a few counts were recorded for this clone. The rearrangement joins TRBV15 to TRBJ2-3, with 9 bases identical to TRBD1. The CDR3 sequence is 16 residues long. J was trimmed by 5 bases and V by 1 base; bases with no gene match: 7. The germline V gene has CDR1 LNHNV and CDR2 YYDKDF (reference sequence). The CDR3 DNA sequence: TGTGCCACCAGCAGAGCCACAGGGGGCGGGGGAGATACGCAGTATTTT. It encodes CATSRATGGGGDTQYF.

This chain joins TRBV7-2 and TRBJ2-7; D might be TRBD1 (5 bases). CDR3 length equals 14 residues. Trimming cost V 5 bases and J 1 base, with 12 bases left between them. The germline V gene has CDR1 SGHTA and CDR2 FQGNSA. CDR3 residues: CASSTRGMSYEQYF. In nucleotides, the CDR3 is TGTGCCAGCAGCACAAGGGGTATGTCCTACGAGCAGTACTTC.

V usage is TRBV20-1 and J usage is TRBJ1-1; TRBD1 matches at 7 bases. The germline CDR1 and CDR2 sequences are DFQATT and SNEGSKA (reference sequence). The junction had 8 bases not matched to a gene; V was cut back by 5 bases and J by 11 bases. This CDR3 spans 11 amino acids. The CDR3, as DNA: TGCAGTGCTCCAGTTACAGGGGACGCTTTCTTT. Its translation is CSAPVTGDAFF.

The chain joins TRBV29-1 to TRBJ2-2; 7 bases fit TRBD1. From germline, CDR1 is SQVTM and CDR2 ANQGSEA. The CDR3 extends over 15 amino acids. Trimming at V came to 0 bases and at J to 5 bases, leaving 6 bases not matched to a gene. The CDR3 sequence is CSVEDRDSGTGELFF. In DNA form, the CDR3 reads TGCAGCGTTGAAGATAGGGACAGTGGAACCGGGGAGCTGTTTTTT.

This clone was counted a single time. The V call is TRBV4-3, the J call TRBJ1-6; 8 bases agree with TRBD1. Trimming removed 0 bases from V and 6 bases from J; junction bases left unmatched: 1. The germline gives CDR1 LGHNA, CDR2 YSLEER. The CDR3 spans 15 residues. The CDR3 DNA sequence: TGCGCCAGCAGCCAAGATGGACAGGGTAATTCACCCCTCCACTTT. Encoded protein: CASSQDGQGNSPLHF.